This TCR beta chain was sequenced in a study of CD8 T cells in Susac syndrome. With random hexamers, reverse transcription was performed on about 0.5 to 1 ug of RNA. immunoSEQ multiplex PCR amplified TCR beta CDR3 across 54 Vbeta, 13 Jbeta. TCRdb fed the immunoSEQ multiplex PCR reads into MiXCR, producing one record per CDR3 protein. The sample lists about 150,000 distinct CDR3 sequences, around 95% occurring once. The CDR3 sequence is 13 residues long. V was shortened by 3 bases and J by 1 base, with 6 bases between the two germline ends. The germline V gene has CDR1 SEHNR and CDR2 FQNEAQ (reference sequence). Treatment-naive patients with stable or active relapsing-remitting disease served as multiple sclerosis controls. Negative isolation yielded CD4+ and CD8+ T cells, and FACS enriched TEMRA cells.

This TCR derives from a human donor with multiple sclerosis. The sequenced material came from CD8+ T cells from PBMCs. This chain connects TRBV7-9 to TRBJ1-2; D gene uncertain. The CDR3 DNA sequence: TGTGCCAGCAGCTTGCGGGATAACTATGGCTACACCTTC. Translated: CASSLRDNYGYTF.